The 4 T cell receptor beta chains presented below share a single source sample, sequenced in a study of blood T cells in healthy people across ages. A second PCR of roughly 6 to 12 cycles used a sample-barcoded 5' primer and a J-beta primer mix. TCRdb redid the calling of the 5' RACE reads with MiXCR, one entry per CDR3 protein. The profile covers about 1.7 million distinct CDR3 sequences, with 28% appearing a single time and more than 6% taken by the ten largest. Sequenced material: blood. These receptors came from a woman aged 25 to 45 in good health.

Note on this clonotype: A much larger clone differs by one base, so this may be a read error. The V gene is TRBV29-1, the J gene TRBJ2-1, with D tentatively TRBD1 (5 bases). The CDR3 spans 11 residues. Germline CDR1 SQVTM, CDR2 ANQGSEA. CDR3 sequence reads: CSGKTVNVQFF. CDR3 coding DNA: TGCAGCGGGAAGACAGTCAATGTGCAGTTCTTC.

The J gene is TRBJ2-2, the V gene TRBV29-1; 9 bases match TRBD2. Germline assignment: CDR1 SQVTM and CDR2 ANQGSEA. V gave up 8 bases and J gave up 6 bases; unmatched junction bases: 4. The CDR3 is 12 amino acids. Here the CDR3 DNA reads TGCAGCACCGCGGGAGGGTCCGGGGAGCTGTTTTTT. Its protein is CSTAGGSGELFF.

This chain connects TRBV2 to TRBJ1-2; weak D call: TRBD1 (5 bases). From germline, CDR1 is SNHLY and CDR2 FYNNEI. The germline V and J ends were trimmed by 6 bases and 4 bases, with 9 bases remaining between them. The CDR3 covers 12 residues. The CDR3 region is CASRRGTYGYTF. CDR3 sequence (DNA): TGTGCCAGCAGGCGGGGGACCTATGGCTACACCTTC.

In its sample, this clonotype was seen a few times. This chain connects TRBV2 to TRBJ1-4; tentatively, D is TRBD1 (5 bases). This CDR3 is built from 13 residues. Germline V gene sequence: CDR1 SNHLY, CDR2 FYNNEI. V was trimmed by 6 bases and J by 3 bases, leaving 8 bases between them. Written as DNA, the CDR3 is TGTGCCAGCAGGCTGACAGCTAATGAAAAACTGTTTTTT. It is translated as CASRLTANEKLFF. Drawing the rest from reference TRBV2 and TRBJ1-4, the complete variable domain is EPEVTQTPSHQVTQMGQEVILRCVPISNHLYFYWYRQILGQKVEFLVSFYNNEISEKSEIFDDQFSVERPDGSNFTLKIRSTKLEDSAMYFCASRLTANEKLFFGSGTQLSVL.